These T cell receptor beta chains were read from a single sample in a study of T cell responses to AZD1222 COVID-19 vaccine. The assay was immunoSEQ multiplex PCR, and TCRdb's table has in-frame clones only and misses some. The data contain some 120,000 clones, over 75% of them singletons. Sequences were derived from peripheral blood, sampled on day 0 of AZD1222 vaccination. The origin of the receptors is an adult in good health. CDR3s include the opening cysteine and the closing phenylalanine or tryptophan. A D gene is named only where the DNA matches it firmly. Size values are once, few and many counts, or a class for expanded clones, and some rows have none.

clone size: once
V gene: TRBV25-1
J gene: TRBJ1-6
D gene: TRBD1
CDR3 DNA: TGTGCCAGCGAGGACAGGTCATTCTTGCGCCTCCACTTT
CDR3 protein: CASEDRSFLRLHF

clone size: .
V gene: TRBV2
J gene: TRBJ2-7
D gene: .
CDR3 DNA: TGTGCCAGCGGGCCGGGAGAGTCCTACGAGCAGTACTTC
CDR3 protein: CASGPGESYEQYF

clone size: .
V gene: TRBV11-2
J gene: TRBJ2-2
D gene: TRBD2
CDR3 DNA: TGTGCCAGCAGCTTTAGCGGGAGGCCCCCCCCCGGGGAGCTGTTTTTT
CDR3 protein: CASSFSGRPPPGELFF

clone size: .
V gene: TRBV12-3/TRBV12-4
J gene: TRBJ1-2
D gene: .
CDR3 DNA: TGTGCCAGCAGTTACAACAATAACTATGGCTACACCTTC
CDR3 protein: CASSYNNNYGYTF

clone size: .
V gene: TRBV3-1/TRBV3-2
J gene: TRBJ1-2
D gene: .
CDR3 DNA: TGTGCCAGCAGCCAAGGGGATCTCTATGGCTACACCTTC
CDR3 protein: CASSQGDLYGYTF

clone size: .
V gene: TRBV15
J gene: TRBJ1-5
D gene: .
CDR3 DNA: TGTGCCACCAGCAGCACACAGGATTATCAGCCCCAGCATTTT
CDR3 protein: CATSSTQDYQPQHF

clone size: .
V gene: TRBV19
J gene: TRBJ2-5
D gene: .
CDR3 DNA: TGTGCCAGTAGTATAGGGGGGGCGAGGGAAGAGACCCAGTACTTC
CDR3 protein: CASSIGGAREETQYF

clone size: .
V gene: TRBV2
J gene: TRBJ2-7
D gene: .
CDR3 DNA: TGTGCCAGCAGTGAAGGGTGGGAGTCTACCTACGAGCAGTACTTC
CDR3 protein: CASSEGWESTYEQYF

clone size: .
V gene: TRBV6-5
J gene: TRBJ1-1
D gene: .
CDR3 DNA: TGTGCCAGCAGTTACCACAGACAAGCAGAAGCTTTCTTT
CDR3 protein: CASSYHRQAEAFF

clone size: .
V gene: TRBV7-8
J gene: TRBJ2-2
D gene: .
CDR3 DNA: TGTGCCAGCAGCTTAGTGAGGAGGGGACTCCAAAGGGGCACCGGGGAGCTGTTTTTT
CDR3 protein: CASSLVRRGLQRGTGELFF

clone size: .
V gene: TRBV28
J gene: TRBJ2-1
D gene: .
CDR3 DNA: TGTGCCAGCAGACCCAATCTTCTAGGGACCTACAATGAGCAGTTCTTC
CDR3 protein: CASRPNLLGTYNEQFF

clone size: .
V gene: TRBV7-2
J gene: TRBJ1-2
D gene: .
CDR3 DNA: TGTGCCAGCAGCGAACGGACAGCGACCTATGGCTACACCTTC
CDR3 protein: CASSERTATYGYTF

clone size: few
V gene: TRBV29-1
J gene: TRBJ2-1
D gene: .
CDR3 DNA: TGCAGCGCGCGGACCTCCCGCTCGCCCGGTGAGCAGTTCTTC
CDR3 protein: CSARTSRSPGEQFF

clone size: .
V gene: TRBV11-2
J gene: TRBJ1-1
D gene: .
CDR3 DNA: TGTGCCAGCAGCTTATCTCGCGGGGGGATGAACACTGAAGCTTTCTTT
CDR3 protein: CASSLSRGGMNTEAFF

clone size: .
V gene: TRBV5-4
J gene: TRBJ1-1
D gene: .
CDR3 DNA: TGTGCCAGCAGCCCGGCCTTGTTCGATAACACTGAAGCTTTCTTT
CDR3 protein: CASSPALFDNTEAFF

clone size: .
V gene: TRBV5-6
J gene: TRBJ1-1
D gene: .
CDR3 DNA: TGTGCCAGCAGCTTGGGTCCCCCGACTGAAGCTTTCTTT
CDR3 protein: CASSLGPPTEAFF

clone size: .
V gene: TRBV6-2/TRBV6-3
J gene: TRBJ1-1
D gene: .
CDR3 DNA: TGTGCCAGCAGCTCCGGTAACACTGAAGCTTTCTTT
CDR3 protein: CASSSGNTEAFF

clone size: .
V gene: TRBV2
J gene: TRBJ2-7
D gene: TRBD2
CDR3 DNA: TGTGCCAGCCTAGCGGGGTCACCCTACGAGCAGTACTTC
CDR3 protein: CASLAGSPYEQYF

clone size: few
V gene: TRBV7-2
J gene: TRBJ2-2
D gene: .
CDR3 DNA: TGTGCCAGCAGCTTACCGTGGGACAACGCGAACACCGGGGAGCTGTTTTTT
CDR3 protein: CASSLPWDNANTGELFF

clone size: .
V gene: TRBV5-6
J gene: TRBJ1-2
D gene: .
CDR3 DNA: TGTGCCAGCAGCCGGGGGACGGCGCTCGTTGTCTACACCTTC
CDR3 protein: CASSRGTALVVYTF

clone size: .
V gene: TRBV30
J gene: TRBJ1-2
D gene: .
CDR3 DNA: TGTGCCTGGAGTGTAGGGTCCCATGGCTACACCTTC
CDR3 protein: CAWSVGSHGYTF

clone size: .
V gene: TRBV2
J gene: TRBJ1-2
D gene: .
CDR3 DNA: TGTGCCAGCACGAAGGAGAGTGGAGGTGGCTACACCTTC
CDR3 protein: CASTKESGGGYTF

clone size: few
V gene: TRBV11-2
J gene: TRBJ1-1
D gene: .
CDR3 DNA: TGTGCCAGCAGCCCTCTCCCGGCAGCTGAAGCTTTCTTT
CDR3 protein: CASSPLPAAEAFF

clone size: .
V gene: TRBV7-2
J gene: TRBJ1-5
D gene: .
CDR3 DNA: TGTGCCAGCAGCTTATCCCACGATCAGCCCCAGCATTTT
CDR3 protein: CASSLSHDQPQHF

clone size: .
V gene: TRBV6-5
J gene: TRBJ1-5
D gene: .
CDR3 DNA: TGTGCCGGCGGTTCCCGGGGCAATCAGCCCCAGCATTTT
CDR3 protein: CAGGSRGNQPQHF

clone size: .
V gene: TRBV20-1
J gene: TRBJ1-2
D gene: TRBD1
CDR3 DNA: TGCAGTGCCACCGACAGGGTCGGCTACACCTTC
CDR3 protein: CSATDRVGYTF

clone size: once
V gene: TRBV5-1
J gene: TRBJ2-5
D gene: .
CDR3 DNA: TGCGCCAGCAGCTTGGGGGGACAAGGAGAGACCCAGTACTTC
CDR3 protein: CASSLGGQGETQYF

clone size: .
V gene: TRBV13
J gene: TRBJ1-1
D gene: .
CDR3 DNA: TGTGCCAGCAGCGGGCCCCGAGGTGAAGCTTTCTTT
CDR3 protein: CASSGPRGEAFF

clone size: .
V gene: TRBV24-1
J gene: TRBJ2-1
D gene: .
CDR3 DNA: TGTGCCACCAGTGACGCTTTCTTGGATGAGCAGTTCTTC
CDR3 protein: CATSDAFLDEQFF

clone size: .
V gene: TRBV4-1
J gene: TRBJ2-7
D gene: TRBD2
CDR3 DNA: TGCGCCAGCAGCCAAGGGCGCCTAGCGGGAGGGCCTGACGAGCAGTACTTC
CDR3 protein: CASSQGRLAGGPDEQYF

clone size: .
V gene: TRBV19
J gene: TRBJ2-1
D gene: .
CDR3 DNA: TGTGCCAGTAGAACCCTAAGCTCCTACAATGAGCAGTTCTTC
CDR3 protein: CASRTLSSYNEQFF

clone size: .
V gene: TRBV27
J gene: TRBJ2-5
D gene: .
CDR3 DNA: TGTGCCAGCAGTCCAATCCGGGAGAAAGAGACCCAGTACTTC
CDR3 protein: CASSPIREKETQYF

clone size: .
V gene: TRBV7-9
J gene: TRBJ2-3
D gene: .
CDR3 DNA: TGTGCCAGCAGTTTCAGGGATATGGGCACAGATACGCAGTATTTT
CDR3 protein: CASSFRDMGTDTQYF

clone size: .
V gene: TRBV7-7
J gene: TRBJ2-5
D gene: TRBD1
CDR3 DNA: TGTGCCAGCAGCTTTCCAGGGGGCGAGGAGACCCAGTACTTC
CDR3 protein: CASSFPGGEETQYF

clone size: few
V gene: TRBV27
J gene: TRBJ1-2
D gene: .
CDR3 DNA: TGTGCCAGCAGAATAAACTTGAACTATGGCTACACCTTC
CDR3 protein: CASRINLNYGYTF

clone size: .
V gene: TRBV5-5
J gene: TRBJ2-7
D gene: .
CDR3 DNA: TGTGCCAGCAGCTTGGCGCGCGGCAGCGCCTACGAGCAGTACTTC
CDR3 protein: CASSLARGSAYEQYF

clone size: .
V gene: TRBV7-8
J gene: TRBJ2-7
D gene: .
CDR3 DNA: TGTGCCAGCAGCTTATATGTGACTAGTGACAACTACGAGCAGTACTTC
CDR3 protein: CASSLYVTSDNYEQYF

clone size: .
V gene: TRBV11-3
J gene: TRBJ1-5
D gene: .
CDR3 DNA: TGTGCCAGCAGCAGAGACGGCAGCAATCAGCCCCAGCATTTT
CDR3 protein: CASSRDGSNQPQHF

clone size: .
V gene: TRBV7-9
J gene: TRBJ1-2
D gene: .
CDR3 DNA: TGTGCCAGCAGCTTGGGATCTTATCCCTATGGCTACACCTTC
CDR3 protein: CASSLGSYPYGYTF

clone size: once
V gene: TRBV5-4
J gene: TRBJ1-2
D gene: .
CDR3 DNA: TGTGCCAGCAGCTTGGAGACCTATGGCTACACCTTC
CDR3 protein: CASSLETYGYTF

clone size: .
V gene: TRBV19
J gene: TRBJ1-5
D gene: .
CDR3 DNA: TGTGCCAGTAGTTCCCCCCATGAGGTTGATCAGCCCCAGCATTTT
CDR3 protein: CASSSPHEVDQPQHF

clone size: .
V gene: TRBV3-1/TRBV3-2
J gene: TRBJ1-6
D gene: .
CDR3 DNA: TGTGCCAGCAGCGGACGACAGGACTTTAATTCACCCCTCCACTTT
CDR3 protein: CASSGRQDFNSPLHF

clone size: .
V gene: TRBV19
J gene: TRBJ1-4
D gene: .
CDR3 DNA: TGTGCCAGCGGGCCTGCGTTTGGCGAAAAACTGTTTTTT
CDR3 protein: CASGPAFGEKLFF

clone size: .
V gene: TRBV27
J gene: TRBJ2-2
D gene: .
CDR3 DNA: TGTGCCAGCAGTTTACGGCAGAACACCGGGGAGCTGTTTTTT
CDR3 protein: CASSLRQNTGELFF

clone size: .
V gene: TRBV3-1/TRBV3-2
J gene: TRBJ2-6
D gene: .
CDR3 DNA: TGTGCCAGCAGCCAAGATCCTCTTGGGGATATCTCTGGGGCCAACGTCCTGACTTTC
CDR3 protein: CASSQDPLGDISGANVLTF

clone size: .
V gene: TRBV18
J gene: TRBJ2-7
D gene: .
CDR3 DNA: TGTGCCAGCTCACTCCCCGGGACCACCTACGAGCAGTACTTC
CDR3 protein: CASSLPGTTYEQYF

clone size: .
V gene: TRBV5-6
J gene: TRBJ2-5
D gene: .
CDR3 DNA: TGTGCCAGCAGCTTCCAGGGCAATCAAGAGACCCAGTACTTC
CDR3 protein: CASSFQGNQETQYF

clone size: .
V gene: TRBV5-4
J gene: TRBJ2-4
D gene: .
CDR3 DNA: TGTGCCAGCAGCTTGGTCGGGGAGGTAAACATTCAGTACTTC
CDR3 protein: CASSLVGEVNIQYF

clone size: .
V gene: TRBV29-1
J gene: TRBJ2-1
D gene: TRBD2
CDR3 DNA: TGCAGCGTTGAGGGACTAGCGGGACGAGTTTCCTACAATGAGCAGTTCTTC
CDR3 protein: CSVEGLAGRVSYNEQFF

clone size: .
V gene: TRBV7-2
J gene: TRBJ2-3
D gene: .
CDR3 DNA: TGTGCCAGCGTGTGGGCCGACCCCAGCACAGATACGCAGTATTTT
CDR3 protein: CASVWADPSTDTQYF

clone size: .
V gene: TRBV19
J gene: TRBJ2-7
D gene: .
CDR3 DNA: TGTGCCAGTAGTTCAGCCCCCTCCTACGAGCAGTACTTC
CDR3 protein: CASSSAPSYEQYF

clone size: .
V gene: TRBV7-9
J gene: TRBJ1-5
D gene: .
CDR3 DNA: TGTGCCAGCAGTCCAACAGGGACTCAGCCCCAGCATTTT
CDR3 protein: CASSPTGTQPQHF

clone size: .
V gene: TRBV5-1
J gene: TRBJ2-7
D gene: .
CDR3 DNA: TGCGCCAGCAGCTTGGTCGGGGCCAAGGGTAGCTACGAGCAGTACTTC
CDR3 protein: CASSLVGAKGSYEQYF

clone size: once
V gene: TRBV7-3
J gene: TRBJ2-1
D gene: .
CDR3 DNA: TGTGCCAGCAGCTTAGATGAGGTCCTGTCGGCGCAGTTCTTC
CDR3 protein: CASSLDEVLSAQFF

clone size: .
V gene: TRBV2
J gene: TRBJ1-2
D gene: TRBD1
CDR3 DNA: TGTGCCAGCCGGACAGGGAATGGCTACACCTTC
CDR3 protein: CASRTGNGYTF

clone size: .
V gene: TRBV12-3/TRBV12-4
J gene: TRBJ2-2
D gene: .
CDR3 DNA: TGTGCCACATCGGGCGGGGAGCTGTTTTTT
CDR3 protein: CATSGGELFF

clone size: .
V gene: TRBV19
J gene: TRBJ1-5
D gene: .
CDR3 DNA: TGTGCCAGTAACGGGGCAGGAGGGCAGCCCCAGCATTTT
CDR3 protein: CASNGAGGQPQHF

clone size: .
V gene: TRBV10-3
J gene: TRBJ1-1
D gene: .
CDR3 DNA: TGTGCCATCAGTGGGCAGGGTATCGCCGTGGCTTTCTTT
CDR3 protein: CAISGQGIAVAFF

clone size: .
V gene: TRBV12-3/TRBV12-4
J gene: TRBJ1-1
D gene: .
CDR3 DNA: TGTGCCAGCAGTTTAGTTGGCACTGAAGCTTTCTTT
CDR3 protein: CASSLVGTEAFF

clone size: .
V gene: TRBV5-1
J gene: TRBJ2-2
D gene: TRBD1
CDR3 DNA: TGCGCCAGCAGCCAAGGTCCCGGGACAGGGGGCACCGGGGAGCTGTTTTTT
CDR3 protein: CASSQGPGTGGTGELFF